The clone carrying this TCR beta chain has a handful of counts. This record comes from a study of cytotoxic CD8 clonotypes in ibrutinib-treated CLL. Study overall: The subjects consisted of eleven to twelve relapsed/refractory and some 15 treatment-naive individuals, with 17 to 18 IGHV unmutated.

Sequencing sought depths of 1 in 200,000 to 1 in 1 million T cells. Method: immunoSEQ multiplex PCR; TCRdb's copy keeps in-frame clones and lacks some. Here the sample spans approximately 45,000 clones, around 73% being singletons. This TCR came from a human donor with chronic lymphocytic leukemia. Sequenced here: PBMCs, sampled after 12 months of ibrutinib treatment.

The CDR3 loop reads CATSRDLSGGYTF. CDR3 DNA sequence: TGTGCCACCAGCAGAGATCTTAGTGGAGGCTACACCTTC. The chain carries TRBV15 and TRBJ1-2; D is unclear. Trimming removed 0 bases from V and 8 bases from J, with 10 bases in between. CDR3 size: 13 residues. Germline CDR1 reads LNHNV; CDR2 reads YYDKDF (reference sequence). The full variable domain, its missing parts supplied by reference TRBV15 and TRBJ1-2, is DAMVIQNPRYQVTQFGKPVTLSCSQTLNHNVMYWYQQKSSQAPKLLFHYYDKDFNNEADTPDNFQSRRPNTSFCFLDIRSPGLGDTAMYLCATSRDLSGGYTFGSGTRLTVV.